The 14 T cell receptor beta chains reported below all come from one sample, sequenced in a study of blood T cell repertoires in COVID-19 (TCRdb year 2020). Receptors were amplified or captured by the immunoSEQ multiplex PCR assay. The immuneACCESS repertoire file appears here via TCRdb, limited to in-frame rearrangements. These files lack a portion of the clones; in checked studies, under half of the deficit traces to unresolved V genes, and the cause of the others is not known. The table for this sample lists 80,000 to 100,000 clones; less than 85% of them were counted only once. The biggest ten clones account for roughly 8.6% of the sample. The sequencing input was peripheral blood. The receptors come from a man aged 50 to 60 who had recovered from COVID-19.

Only a few counts were recorded for this clone. This CDR3 is also generated by other DNA sequences in the sample. The V gene is TRBV4-1, the J gene TRBJ2-7; D possibly corresponds to TRBD1 (5 bases). This CDR3 is 14 amino acids long. The germline V gene encodes CDR1 MGHRA and CDR2 YSYEKL. V was cut by 1 base and J by 0 bases, with 7 bases left in between. DNA of the CDR3: TGCGCCAGCAGCCAAGGACAGAGCTCCTACGAGCAGTACTTC. Translation: CASSQGQSSYEQYF.

The chain combines TRBV19 with TRBJ1-1; D is perhaps TRBD1 (6 bases). This CDR3 has 15 amino acids. Deletions cut 7 bases from V and 4 bases from J, with 19 bases between. Per the germline V gene, CDR1 is LNHDA and CDR2 is SQIVND (reference sequence). The CDR3 DNA reads TGTGCCAGTAATGATGGGGGGGCGGGGAGCACTGAAGCTTTCTTT. It translates to CASNDGGAGSTEAFF.

The V and J genes are TRBV6-6 and TRBJ2-5, with 12 bases that match TRBD2. Per the germline V gene, CDR1 is MNHNY and CDR2 is SVGAGI (reference sequence). The junction had 7 bases not matched to a gene; V was cut back by 6 bases and J by 2 bases. The CDR3 covers 16 residues. The CDR3 DNA reads as TGTGCCAGCAGCTCCCTAGCGGGAGGGCGACAAGAGACCCAGTACTTC. It encodes CASSSLAGGRQETQYF.

The gene calls are TRBV9 and TRBJ2-7; 9 nucleotides align to TRBD1. Germline trimming cut 4 bases from V and 3 bases from J; bases unmatched to any gene: 8. Germline assignment: CDR1 SGDLS and CDR2 YYNGEE. This CDR3 spans 15 amino acids. CDR3: CASSPGQGLSYEQYF. For the CDR3, the DNA is TGTGCCAGCAGCCCTGGACAGGGGCTTAGCTACGAGCAGTACTTC. The whole variable domain, remainder taken from reference TRBV9 and TRBJ2-7, is DSGVTQTPKHLITATGQRVTLRCSPRSGDLSVYWYQQSLDQGLQFLIQYYNGEERAKGNILERFSAQQFPDLHSELNLSSLELGDSALYFCASSPGQGLSYEQYFGPGTRLTVT.

The chain uses TRBV5-1 and TRBJ2-7, with 8 bases fitting TRBD2. Germline CDR1 and CDR2: SGHRS and YFSETQ. This CDR3 is 15 amino acids long. Trimming removed 4 bases from V and 2 bases from J; junction bases left unmatched: 8. In DNA, the CDR3 is TGCGCCAGCAGCACCGGACTAGCCGGTACCTACGAGCAGTACTTC. Translated: CASSTGLAGTYEQYF.

This chain uses TRBV19 with TRBJ1-2, with D maybe TRBD1 (6 bases). CDR1 LNHDA and CDR2 SQIVND come from the germline V gene (reference sequence). The CDR3 spans 15 residues. Trimming left V 9 bases short and J 1 base short, with 18 bases between. CDR3 sequence (DNA): TGTGCCAGCAAACCCGGGACATCGGTTAACTATGGCTACACCTTC. This gives the protein CASKPGTSVNYGYTF.

This clone was detected once. The chain recombines TRBV5-6 with TRBJ2-3; 10 bases fit TRBD1. Germline CDR1 and CDR2: SGHDT and YYEEEE. This CDR3 has 16 amino acids. V lost 0 bases and J lost 3; bases outside the gene matches: 4. The CDR3 DNA reads TGTGCCAGCAGCTTGGCCGGGACAGGGGTGACAGATACGCAGTATTTT. It is translated as CASSLAGTGVTDTQYF.

Here the CDR3 DNA reads TGTGCCACCCTTACAGCCACGGACACTGAAGCTTTCTTT. It specifies CATLTATDTEAFF. The chain is built from TRBV25-1 and TRBJ1-1; D not certain. Germline assignment: CDR1 MGHDK and CDR2 SYGVNS. The CDR3 is 13 amino acids. The V and J ends lost 10 bases and 3 bases respectively, with 15 bases between them.

This clone came up once. This rearrangement joins TRBV5-1 to TRBJ2-2; the match to TRBD1 covers 10 bases. V shed 0 bases, J shed 5 bases, and the junction held 4 bases outside the gene matches. Germline V CDR1 and CDR2: SGHRS, YFSETQ. The CDR3 has 16 residues. Here the CDR3 DNA reads TGCGCCAGCAGCTTGGGGGACAGGGGACGGACCGGGGAGCTGTTTTTT. Translating gives CASSLGDRGRTGELFF. Using reference TRBV5-1 and TRBJ2-2 for the parts outside the CDR3, the full variable domain is KAGVTQTPRYLIKTRGQQVTLSCSPISGHRSVSWYQQTPGQGLQFLFEYFSETQRNKGNFPGRFSGRQFSNSRSEMNVSTLELGDSALYLCASSLGDRGRTGELFFGEGSRLTVL.

This clone turned up a few times. This chain uses TRBV19 with TRBJ2-2, with 11 bases matching TRBD2. This CDR3 has 17 residues. V trimming: 6 bases; J trimming: 6 bases; junction bases outside the gene matches: 12. CDR1 and CDR2 from the germline V gene are LNHDA and SQIVND (reference sequence). CDR3 in DNA: TGTGCCAGTAGGGGTGGGTCCGGGACTAGCGGAGCCGGGGAGCTGTTTTTT. Its protein product is CASRGGSGTSGAGELFF.

The chain is built from TRBV6-5 and TRBJ2-7; TRBD1 matches at 7 bases. Germline trimming cut 6 bases from V and 3 bases from J; bases unmatched to any gene: 8. Germline CDR1 reads MNHEY; CDR2 reads SVGAGI. The CDR3 spans 14 residues. Written as DNA, the CDR3 is TGTGCCAGCAGGAACCGACAGGGAAGCTACGAGCAGTACTTC. Encoded protein: CASRNRQGSYEQYF.

This clone was observed a few times. The chain joins TRBV7-8 to TRBJ2-1; 7 nucleotides agree with TRBD1. CDR1 is SGHVS, CDR2 FQNEAQ, per germline. The length of the CDR3 is 14 residues. V gave up 4 bases and J gave up 7 bases; unmatched junction bases: 7. CDR3 sequence: CASSSRTGPNEQFF. The CDR3 nucleotides read TGTGCCAGCAGCTCCAGGACAGGACCTAATGAGCAGTTCTTC.

The sample holds one count of this clone. V usage is TRBV30 and J usage is TRBJ2-2; D remains unclear. Germline V gene sequence: CDR1 GTSNPN, CDR2 SVGIG (reference sequence). The ends were cut back, 0 bases at V and 7 bases at J, with 6 bases in the middle. The CDR3 runs 12 residues. CDR3: CAWSVLVGELFF. The CDR3 bases are TGTGCCTGGAGTGTACTTGTCGGGGAGCTGTTTTTT.

The chain carries TRBV28 and TRBJ1-3, with 8 bases matching TRBD1. CDR3 length: 16 residues. Germline V lookup: CDR1 MDHEN, CDR2 SYDVKM. With V trimmed by 7 bases and J by 0 bases, 8 bases remained unmatched. In DNA, the CDR3 is TGTGCCAGCAAACCAGGAGGGACAGGCTCTGGAAACACCATATATTTT. It encodes CASKPGGTGSGNTIYF.